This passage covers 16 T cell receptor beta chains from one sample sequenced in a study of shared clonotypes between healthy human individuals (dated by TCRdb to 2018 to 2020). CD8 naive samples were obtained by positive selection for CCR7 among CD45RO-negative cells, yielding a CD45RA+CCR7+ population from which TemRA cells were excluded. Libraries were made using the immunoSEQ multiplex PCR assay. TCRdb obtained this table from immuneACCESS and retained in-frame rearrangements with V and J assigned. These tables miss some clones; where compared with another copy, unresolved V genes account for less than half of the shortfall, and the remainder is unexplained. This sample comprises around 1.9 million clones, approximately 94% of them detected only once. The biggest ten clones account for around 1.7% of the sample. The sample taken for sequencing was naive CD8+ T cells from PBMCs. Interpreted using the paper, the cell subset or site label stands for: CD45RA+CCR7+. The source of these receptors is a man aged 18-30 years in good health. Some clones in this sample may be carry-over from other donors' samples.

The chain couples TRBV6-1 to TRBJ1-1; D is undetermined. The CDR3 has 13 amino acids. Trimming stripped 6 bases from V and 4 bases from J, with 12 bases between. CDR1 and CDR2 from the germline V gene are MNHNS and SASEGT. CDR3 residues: CASSRGLLTEAFF. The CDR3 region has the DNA TGTGCCAGCAGCCGAGGTCTACTCACTGAAGCTTTCTTT.

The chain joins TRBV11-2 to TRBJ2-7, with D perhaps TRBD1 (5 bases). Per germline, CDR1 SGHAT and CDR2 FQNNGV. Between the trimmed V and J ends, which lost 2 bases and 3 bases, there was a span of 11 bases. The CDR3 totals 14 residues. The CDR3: CASSLTRQGYEQYF. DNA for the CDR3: TGTGCCAGCAGCTTAACCCGTCAGGGCTACGAGCAGTACTTC. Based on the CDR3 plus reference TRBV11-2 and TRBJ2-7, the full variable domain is EAGVAQSPRYKIIEKRQSVAFWCNPISGHATLYWYQQILGQGPKLLIQFQNNGVVDDSQLPKDRFSAERLKGVDSTLKIQPAKLEDSAVYLCASSLTRQGYEQYFGPGTRLTVT.

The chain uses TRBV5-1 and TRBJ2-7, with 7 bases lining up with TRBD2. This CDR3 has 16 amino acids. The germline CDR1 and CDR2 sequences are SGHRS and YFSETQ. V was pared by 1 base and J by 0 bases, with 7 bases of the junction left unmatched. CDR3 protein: CASSLKGQRDSYEQYF. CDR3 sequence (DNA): TGCGCCAGCAGCTTGAAGGGCCAGCGGGACTCCTACGAGCAGTACTTC.

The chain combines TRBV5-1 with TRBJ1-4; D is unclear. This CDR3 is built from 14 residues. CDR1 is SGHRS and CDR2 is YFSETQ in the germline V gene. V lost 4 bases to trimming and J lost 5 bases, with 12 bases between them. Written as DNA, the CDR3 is TGCGCCAGCAGCCAGGAAGGGTGGAATGAAAAACTGTTTTTT. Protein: CASSQEGWNEKLFF.

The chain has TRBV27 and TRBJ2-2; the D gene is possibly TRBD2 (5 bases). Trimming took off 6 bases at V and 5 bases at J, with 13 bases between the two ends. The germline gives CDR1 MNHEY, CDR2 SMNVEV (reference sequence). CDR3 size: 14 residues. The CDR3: CASSKRIATGELFF. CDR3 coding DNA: TGTGCCAGCAGCAAGCGGATAGCTACCGGGGAGCTGTTTTTT.

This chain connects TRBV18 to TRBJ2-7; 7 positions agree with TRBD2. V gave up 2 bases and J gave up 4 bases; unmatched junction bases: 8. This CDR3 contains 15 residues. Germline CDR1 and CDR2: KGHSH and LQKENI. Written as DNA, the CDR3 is TGTGCCAGCTCACCATGGGGAGGGTACGAGTACGAGCAGTACTTC. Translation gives CASSPWGGYEYEQYF.

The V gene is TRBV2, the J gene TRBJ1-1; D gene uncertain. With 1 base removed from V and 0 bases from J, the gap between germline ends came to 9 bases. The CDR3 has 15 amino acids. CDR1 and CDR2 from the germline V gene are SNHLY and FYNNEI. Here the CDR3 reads CASSEGFLVNTEAFF. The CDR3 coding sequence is TGTGCCAGCAGTGAAGGGTTTTTAGTGAACACTGAAGCTTTCTTT.

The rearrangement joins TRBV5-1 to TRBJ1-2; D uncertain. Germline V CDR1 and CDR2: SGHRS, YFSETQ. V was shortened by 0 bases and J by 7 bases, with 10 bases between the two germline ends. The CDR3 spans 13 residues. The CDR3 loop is CASSLEDMVGYTF. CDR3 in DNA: TGCGCCAGCAGCTTGGAGGATATGGTTGGCTACACCTTC.

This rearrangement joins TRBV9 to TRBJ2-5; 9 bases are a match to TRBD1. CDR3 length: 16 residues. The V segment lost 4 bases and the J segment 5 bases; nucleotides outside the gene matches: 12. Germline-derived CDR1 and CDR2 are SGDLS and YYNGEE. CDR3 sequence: CASSIGTGKIGETQYF. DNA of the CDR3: TGTGCCAGCAGCATCGGGACAGGGAAGATAGGGGAGACCCAGTACTTC.

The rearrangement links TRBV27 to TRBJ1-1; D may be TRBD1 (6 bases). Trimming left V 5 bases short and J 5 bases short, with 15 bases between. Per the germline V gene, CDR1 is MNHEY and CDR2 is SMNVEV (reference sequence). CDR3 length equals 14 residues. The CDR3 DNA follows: TGTGCCAGCAGTCTCACTCCAGGGGTTACTGAAGCTTTCTTT. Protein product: CASSLTPGVTEAFF.

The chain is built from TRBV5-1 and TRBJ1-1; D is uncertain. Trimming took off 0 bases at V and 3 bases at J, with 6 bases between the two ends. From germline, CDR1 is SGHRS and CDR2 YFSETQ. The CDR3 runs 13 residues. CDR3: CASSLELYTEAFF. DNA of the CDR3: TGCGCCAGCAGCTTGGAGTTGTACACTGAAGCTTTCTTT.

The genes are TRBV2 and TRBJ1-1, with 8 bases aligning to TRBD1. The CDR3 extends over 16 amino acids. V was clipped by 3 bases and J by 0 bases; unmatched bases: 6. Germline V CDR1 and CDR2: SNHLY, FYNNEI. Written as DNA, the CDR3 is TGTGCCAGCAGTGACAGGGGGCCCCCGATGAACACTGAAGCTTTCTTT. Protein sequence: CASSDRGPPMNTEAFF. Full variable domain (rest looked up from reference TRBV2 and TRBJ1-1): EPEVTQTPSHQVTQMGQEVILRCVPISNHLYFYWYRQILGQKVEFLVSFYNNEISEKSEIFDDQFSVERPDGSNFTLKIRSTKLEDSAMYFCASSDRGPPMNTEAFFGQGTRLTVV.

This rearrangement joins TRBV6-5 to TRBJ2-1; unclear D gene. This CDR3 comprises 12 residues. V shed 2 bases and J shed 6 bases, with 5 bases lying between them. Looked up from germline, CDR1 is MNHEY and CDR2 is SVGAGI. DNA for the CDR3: TGTGCCAGCAGTTACCCTTTCAATGAGCAGTTCTTC. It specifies CASSYPFNEQFF.

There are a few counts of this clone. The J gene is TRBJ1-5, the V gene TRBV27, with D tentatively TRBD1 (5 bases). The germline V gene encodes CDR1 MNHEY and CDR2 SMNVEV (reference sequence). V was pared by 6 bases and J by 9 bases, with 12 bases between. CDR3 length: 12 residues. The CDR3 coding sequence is TGTGCCAGCAGAACAGGAGGCATGCCCCAGCATTTT. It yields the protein CASRTGGMPQHF.

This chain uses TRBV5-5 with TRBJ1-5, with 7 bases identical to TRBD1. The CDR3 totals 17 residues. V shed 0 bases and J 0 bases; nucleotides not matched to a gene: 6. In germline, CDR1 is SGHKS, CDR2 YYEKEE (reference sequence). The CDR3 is CASSLEGTAYSNQPQHF. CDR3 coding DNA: TGTGCCAGCAGCTTGGAAGGGACAGCATATAGCAATCAGCCCCAGCATTTT.

CDR3 DNA: TGTGCCAGCAGCCCCTTAGAAGGCGAAAAACTGTTTTTT. Translated: CASSPLEGEKLFF. The V call is TRBV5-6, the J call TRBJ1-4; D is unclear. The V end was cut by 4 bases, the J end by 8 bases, with 12 bases between. The CDR3 spans 13 residues. The germline V gene has CDR1 SGHDT and CDR2 YYEEEE.